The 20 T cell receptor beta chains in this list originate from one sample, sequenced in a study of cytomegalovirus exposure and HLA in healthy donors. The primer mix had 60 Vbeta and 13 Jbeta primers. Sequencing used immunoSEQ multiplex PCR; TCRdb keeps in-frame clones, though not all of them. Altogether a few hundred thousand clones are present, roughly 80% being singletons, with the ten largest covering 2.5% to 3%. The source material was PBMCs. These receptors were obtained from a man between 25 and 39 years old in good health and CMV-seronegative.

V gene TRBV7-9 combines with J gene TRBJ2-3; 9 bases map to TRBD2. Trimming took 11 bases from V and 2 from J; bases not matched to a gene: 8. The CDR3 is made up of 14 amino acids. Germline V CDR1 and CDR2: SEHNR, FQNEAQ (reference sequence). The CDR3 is CAEGGGGDTDTQYF. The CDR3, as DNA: TGTGCCGAGGGAGGCGGGGGGGACACAGATACGCAGTATTTT.

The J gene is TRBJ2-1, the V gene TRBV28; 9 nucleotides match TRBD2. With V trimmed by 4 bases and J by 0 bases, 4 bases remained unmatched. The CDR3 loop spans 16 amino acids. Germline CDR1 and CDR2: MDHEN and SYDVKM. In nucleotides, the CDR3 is TGTGCCAGCAGTTCGAGGCGGGGGGGCTCCTACAATGAGCAGTTCTTC. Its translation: CASSSRRGGSYNEQFF.

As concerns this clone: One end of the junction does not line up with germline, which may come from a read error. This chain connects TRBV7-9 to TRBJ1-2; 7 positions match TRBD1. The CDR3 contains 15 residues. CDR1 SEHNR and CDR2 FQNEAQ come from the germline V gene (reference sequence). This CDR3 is CSSSSQFTGVYGYTF. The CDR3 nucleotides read TGTTCCAGCAGCTCCCAATTTACAGGGGTATACGGCTACACCTTC.

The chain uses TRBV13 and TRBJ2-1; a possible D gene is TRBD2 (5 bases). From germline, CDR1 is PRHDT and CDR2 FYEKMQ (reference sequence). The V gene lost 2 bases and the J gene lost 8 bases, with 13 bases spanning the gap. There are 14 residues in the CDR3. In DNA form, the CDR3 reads TGTGCCAGCAGCTTAATCGGGGTTGGGTATGAGCAGTTCTTC. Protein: CASSLIGVGYEQFF.

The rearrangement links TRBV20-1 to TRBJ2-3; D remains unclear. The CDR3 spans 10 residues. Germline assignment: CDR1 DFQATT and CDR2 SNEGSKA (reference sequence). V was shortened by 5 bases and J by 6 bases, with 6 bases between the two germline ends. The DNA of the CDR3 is TGCAGTGCTCCGAGGGATACGCAGTATTTT. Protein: CSAPRDTQYF.

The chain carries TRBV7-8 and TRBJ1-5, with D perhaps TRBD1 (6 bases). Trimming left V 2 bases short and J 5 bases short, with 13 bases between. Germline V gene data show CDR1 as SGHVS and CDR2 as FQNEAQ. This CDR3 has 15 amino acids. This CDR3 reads CASSLRGPGDQPQHF. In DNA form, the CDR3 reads TGTGCCAGCAGCTTAAGGGGCCCAGGGGATCAGCCCCAGCATTTT.

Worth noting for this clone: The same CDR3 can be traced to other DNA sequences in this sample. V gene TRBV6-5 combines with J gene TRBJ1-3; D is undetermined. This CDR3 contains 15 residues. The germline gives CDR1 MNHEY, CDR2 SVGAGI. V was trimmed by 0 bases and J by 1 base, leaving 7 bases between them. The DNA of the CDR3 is TGTGCCAGCAGTTACTCGAGAGGGTCTGGAAACACCATATATTTT. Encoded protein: CASSYSRGSGNTIYF.

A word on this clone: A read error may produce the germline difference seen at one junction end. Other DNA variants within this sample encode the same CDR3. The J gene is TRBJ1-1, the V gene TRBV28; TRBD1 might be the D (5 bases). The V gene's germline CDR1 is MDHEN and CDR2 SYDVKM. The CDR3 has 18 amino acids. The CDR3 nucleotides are TGTGCCAGCAGTCGACTAACCAGGGTTGGGAGGTGGAACACTGAAGCTTTTTTT. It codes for CASSRLTRVGRWNTEAFF.

CDR3 sequence (DNA): TGTGCCAGCAGCTTAGATGGCTCCTTATTTGGAGAGACCCAGTACTTC. Amino acids: CASSLDGSLFGETQYF. V and J are TRBV11-2 and TRBJ2-5; D ambiguous. Germline lookup yields CDR1 SGHAT and CDR2 FQNNGV. The V end was cut by 0 bases, the J end by 4 bases, with 15 bases between. The CDR3 extends over 16 amino acids.

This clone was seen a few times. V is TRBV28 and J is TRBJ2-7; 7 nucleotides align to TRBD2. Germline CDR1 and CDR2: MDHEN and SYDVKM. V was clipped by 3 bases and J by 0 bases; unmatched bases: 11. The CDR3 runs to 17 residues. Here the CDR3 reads CASSFGVFGGSSYEQYF. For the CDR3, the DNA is TGTGCCAGCAGTTTTGGGGTCTTCGGGGGGAGCTCCTACGAGCAGTACTTC.

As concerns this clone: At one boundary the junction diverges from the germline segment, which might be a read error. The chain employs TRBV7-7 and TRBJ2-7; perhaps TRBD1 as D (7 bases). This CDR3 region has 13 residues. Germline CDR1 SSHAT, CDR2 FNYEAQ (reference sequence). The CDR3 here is CASSPGGTWEQYF. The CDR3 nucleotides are TGTGCTAGCAGTCCAGGGGGGACGTGGGAGCAGTACTTC.

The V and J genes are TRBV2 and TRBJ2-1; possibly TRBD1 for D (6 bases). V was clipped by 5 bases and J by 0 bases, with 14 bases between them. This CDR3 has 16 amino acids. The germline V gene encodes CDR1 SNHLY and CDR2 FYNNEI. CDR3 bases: TGTGCCAGCAGTACTACTAGGGGGAGCTCCTACAATGAGCAGTTCTTC. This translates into CASSTTRGSSYNEQFF.

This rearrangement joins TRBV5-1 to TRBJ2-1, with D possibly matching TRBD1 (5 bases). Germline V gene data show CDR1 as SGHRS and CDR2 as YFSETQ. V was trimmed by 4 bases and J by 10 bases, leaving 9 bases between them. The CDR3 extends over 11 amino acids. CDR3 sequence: CASSPDREQFF. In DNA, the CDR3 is TGCGCCAGCAGCCCCGACAGAGAGCAGTTCTTC.

The CDR3 DNA reads TGTGCCCCGGGTCAGAGGGTTGGGACTGAAGCTTTCTTT. Its protein is CAPGQRVGTEAFF. The rearrangement uses TRBV2 and TRBJ1-1; no clear D gene. CDR1 and CDR2 (germline): SNHLY, FYNNEI. Trimming removed 11 bases from V and 5 bases from J, with 18 bases in between. The CDR3 covers 13 residues.

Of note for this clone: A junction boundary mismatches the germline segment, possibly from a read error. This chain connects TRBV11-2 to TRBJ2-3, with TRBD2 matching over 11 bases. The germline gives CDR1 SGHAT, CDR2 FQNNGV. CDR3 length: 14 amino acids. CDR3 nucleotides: TGTGCCAGCAGTTTAGCGGGGGGGCCAAATACGCAGTATTTT. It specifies CASSLAGGPNTQYF.

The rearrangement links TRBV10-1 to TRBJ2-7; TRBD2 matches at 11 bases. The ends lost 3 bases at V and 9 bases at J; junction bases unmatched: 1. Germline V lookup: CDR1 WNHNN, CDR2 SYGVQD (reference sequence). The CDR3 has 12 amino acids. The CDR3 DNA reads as TGCGCCAGCAGTGACGGGACTAGCGGGCAGTACTTC. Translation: CASSDGTSGQYF.

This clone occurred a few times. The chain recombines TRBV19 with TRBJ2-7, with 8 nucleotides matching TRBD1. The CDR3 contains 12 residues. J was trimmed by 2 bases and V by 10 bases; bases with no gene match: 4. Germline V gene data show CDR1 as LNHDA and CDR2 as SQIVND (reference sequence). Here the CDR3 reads CATQGDTYEQYF. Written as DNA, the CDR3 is TGTGCCACACAGGGGGATACCTACGAGCAGTACTTC.

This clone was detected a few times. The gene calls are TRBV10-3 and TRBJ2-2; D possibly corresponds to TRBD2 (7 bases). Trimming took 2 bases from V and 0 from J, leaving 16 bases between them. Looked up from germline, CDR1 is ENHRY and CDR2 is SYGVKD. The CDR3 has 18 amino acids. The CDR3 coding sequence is TGTGCCATCAGTGAGCACTTCGGGGGGACACCGAACACCGGGGAGCTGTTTTTT. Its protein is CAISEHFGGTPNTGELFF.

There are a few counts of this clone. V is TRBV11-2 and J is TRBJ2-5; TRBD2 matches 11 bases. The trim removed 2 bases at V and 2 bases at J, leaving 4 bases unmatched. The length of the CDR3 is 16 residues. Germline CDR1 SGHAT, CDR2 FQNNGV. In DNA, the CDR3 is TGTGCCAGCAGCTTATGGGGACTAGCGGATCAAGAGACCCAGTACTTC. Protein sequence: CASSLWGLADQETQYF.

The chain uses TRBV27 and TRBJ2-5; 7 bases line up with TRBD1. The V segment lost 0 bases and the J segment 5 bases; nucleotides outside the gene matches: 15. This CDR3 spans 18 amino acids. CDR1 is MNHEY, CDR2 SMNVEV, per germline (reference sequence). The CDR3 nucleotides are TGTGCCAGCAGTTTATCGAAGGCAGTAAGGGGGCTTTTGGAGACCCAGTACTTC. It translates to CASSLSKAVRGLLETQYF.